The 27 T cell receptor beta chains presented below share a single source sample, sequenced in a study of blood T cells in healthy people across ages. Alongside a J-beta primer mix, a sample-barcoded 5' primer served in a second PCR lasting about 7 to 12 cycles. TCRdb fed the 5' RACE reads into MiXCR, producing one record per CDR3 protein. Of some 640,000 distinct CDR3 sequences in the sample, more than 40% were seen once. Sequencing was performed on blood. These receptors were collected from a woman in her fifties or sixties in good health.

The chain employs TRBV12-3 or TRBV12-4 and TRBJ2-5; TRBD2 agrees at 11 bases. This CDR3 comprises 16 residues. The J segment lost 2 bases and the V segment lost 5 bases, leaving 7 bases of the junction unmatched. DNA for the CDR3: TGTGCCAGCAGTCGGGGACTAGCGGCCCCACAAGAGACCCAGTACTTC. Translation gives CASSRGLAAPQETQYF.

The chain uses TRBV9 and TRBJ2-5, with 8 bases that match TRBD2. This CDR3 is built from 15 residues. The ends lost 3 bases at V and 11 bases at J; junction bases unmatched: 15. Germline V gene lookup returns CDR1 SGDLS and CDR2 YYNGEE. CDR3 in DNA: TGTGCCAGCAGCGGGAAACTAGCGGCCTACAATGAGCAGTACTTC. This sequence encodes CASSGKLAAYNEQYF.

This clonotype appeared a few times. An end of the junction does not agree with germline; a read error may underlie this. The V gene is TRBV5-1, the J gene TRBJ2-4, with D tentatively TRBD1 (6 bases). From germline, CDR1 is SGHRS and CDR2 YFSETQ. The CDR3 is 15 amino acids. The chain's CDR3 is CAGSPTGLAKNIQYF. For the CDR3, the DNA is TGCGCCGGCAGCCCGACAGGACTAGCCAAAAACATTCAGTACTTC.

In its sample, this clonotype was seen many times. The CDR3 spells CSAERLARVYQETQYF. CDR3 DNA sequence: TGCAGTGCTGAGCGACTAGCGAGGGTGTACCAAGAGACCCAGTACTTC. The chain carries TRBV20-1 and TRBJ2-5, with 8 bases fitting TRBD2. Germline assignment: CDR1 DFQATT and CDR2 SNEGSKA (reference sequence). CDR3 length: 16 amino acids. With 5 bases clipped from V and 0 bases from J, the junction kept 11 bases outside the gene matches.

The V gene is TRBV2, the J gene TRBJ2-1; D call uncertain. The V end was cut by 6 bases, the J end by 9 bases, with 12 bases between. Per germline, CDR1 SNHLY and CDR2 FYNNEI. The CDR3 has 12 amino acids. The CDR3 spells CASSSIIAEQFF. The CDR3 bases are TGTGCCAGCAGCTCGATTATAGCTGAGCAGTTCTTC.

The chain employs TRBV20-1 and TRBJ2-3; possibly TRBD2 for D (6 bases). The V gene's germline CDR1 is DFQATT and CDR2 SNEGSKA (reference sequence). V was clipped by 0 bases and J by 6 bases, with 13 bases between them. This CDR3 spans 14 amino acids. CDR3 sequence: CSARDSGATDTQYF. The CDR3 DNA reads as TGCAGTGCTAGAGATTCGGGAGCCACTGATACGCAGTATTTT.

This chain links TRBV7-2 with TRBJ2-3; no definite D call. Germline CDR1 and CDR2: SGHTA and FQGNSA. The CDR3 runs 15 residues. Trimming took 5 bases from V and 2 from J, leaving 14 bases between them. This CDR3 is CASSPTRTITDTQYF. The CDR3 DNA reads as TGTGCCAGCAGCCCCACGAGGACGATCACAGATACGCAGTATTTT.

The V gene is TRBV2, the J gene TRBJ1-2; 8 bases agree with TRBD1. Looked up from germline, CDR1 is SNHLY and CDR2 is FYNNEI. V dropped 6 bases and J dropped 3; count of bases not matched to a gene: 6. The CDR3 covers 14 residues. CDR3 region: CASRRGQGHYGYTF. The CDR3 nucleotides are TGTGCCAGCAGACGAGGACAGGGTCACTATGGCTACACCTTC.

The table lists this clonotype with a few counts. The V gene is TRBV6-5, the J gene TRBJ2-5; tentatively, D is TRBD1 or TRBD2 (5 bases each). The germline CDR1 and CDR2 sequences are MNHEY and SVGAGI. The CDR3 consists of 14 residues. Trimming cost V 4 bases and J 7 bases, with 16 bases left between them. CDR3 protein: CASSSRGSQGTQYF. DNA of the CDR3: TGTGCCAGCAGTTCCAGAGGGAGCCAGGGGACCCAGTACTTC.

J is TRBJ1-5 and V is TRBV20-1; tentative D call: TRBD1 (6 bases). Trimming stripped 6 bases from V and 7 bases from J, with 22 bases between. The CDR3 has 15 amino acids. The germline CDR1 and CDR2 sequences are DFQATT and SNEGSKA (reference sequence). The CDR3 sequence is CSASTARGPRQPQHF. CDR3 bases: TGCAGTGCCTCCACCGCCAGGGGCCCTCGGCAGCCCCAGCATTTT.

V is TRBV5-8 and J is TRBJ2-7; the D call may be TRBD1 or TRBD2 (5 bases each). Germline assignment: CDR1 SGHTS and CDR2 YDEGEE. Deletions cut 10 bases from V and 7 bases from J, with 15 bases between. This CDR3 has 11 amino acids. In DNA form, the CDR3 reads TGTGCCGCCAGGGATAAGCGGGAGCAGTACTTC. This encodes CAARDKREQYF.

The chain has TRBV20-1 and TRBJ2-7; tentatively, D is TRBD1 or TRBD2 (5 bases each). There are 14 residues in the CDR3. V was clipped by 8 bases and J by 4 bases, with 21 bases between them. In germline, CDR1 is DFQATT, CDR2 SNEGSKA (reference sequence). The CDR3 is CSPRVGTGLYEQYF. CDR3 nucleotides: TGCAGTCCACGCGTGGGGACGGGATTGTACGAGCAGTACTTC.

The rearrangement links TRBV5-1 to TRBJ2-1; 8 nucleotides agree with TRBD2. From germline, CDR1 is SGHRS and CDR2 YFSETQ. The V segment lost 4 bases and the J segment 0 bases; nucleotides outside the gene matches: 6. This CDR3 is 16 amino acids long. The CDR3 protein is CASSRGGSSSYNEQFF. Here the CDR3 DNA reads TGCGCCAGCAGCCGGGGGGGCTCCAGCTCCTACAATGAGCAGTTCTTC.

V usage is TRBV7-9 and J usage is TRBJ2-3, with TRBD2 matching 7 bases. The V gene end was trimmed by 1 base and the J gene end by 0 bases; junction bases not matched to a gene: 7. The CDR3 loop spans 17 amino acids. The germline V gene encodes CDR1 SEHNR and CDR2 FQNEAQ (reference sequence). CDR3 loop: CASSLGSAGLSTDTQYF. The CDR3 region has the DNA TGTGCCAGCAGCTTAGGTTCAGCGGGACTGAGCACAGATACGCAGTATTTT.

This clonotype was found a few times. The J gene is TRBJ2-5, the V gene TRBV9, with D maybe TRBD2 (5 bases). Germline lookup yields CDR1 SGDLS and CDR2 YYNGEE. The CDR3 has 13 residues. Trimming pared 2 bases from V and 5 bases from J, leaving 10 bases between. The CDR3: CASSVRGLETQYF. CDR3 nucleotides: TGTGCCAGCAGCGTCCGAGGGCTGGAGACCCAGTACTTC.

Notes on this clonotype: One junction end disagrees with the germline gene, perhaps due to a read error. The gene calls are TRBV27 and TRBJ1-2, with D maybe TRBD1 (6 bases). The germline V gene has CDR1 MNHEY and CDR2 SMNVEV (reference sequence). The CDR3 sequence is 12 residues long. The CDR3: CASRQGRYGHTF. The CDR3 DNA is TGTGCCAGCAGACAGGGTAGATATGGCCACACCTTC.

This clonotype was found once. The rearrangement joins TRBV5-1 to TRBJ2-5, with 11 bases aligning to TRBD2. The end of the DNA is better explained by TRBJ2-7, so the J call may be wrong. CDR1 is SGHRS, CDR2 YFSETQ, per germline. The CDR3 totals 15 residues. CDR3 DNA sequence: TGCGCCAGCAGCAACCCGGGACTAGCGGAATACGAGCAGTACTTC. It codes for CASSNPGLAEYEQYF.

This clonotype showed up just a few times. V is TRBV20-1 and J is TRBJ2-7, with 10 bases lining up with TRBD1. CDR3 length: 15 amino acids. Germline V gene lookup returns CDR1 DFQATT and CDR2 SNEGSKA (reference sequence). V lost 0 bases, J lost 3 bases, and 5 bases stayed unmatched. CDR3 sequence reads: CSARDATGGLYEQYF. The CDR3 DNA follows: TGCAGTGCTAGAGACGCGACAGGGGGCCTCTACGAGCAGTACTTC.

The chain carries TRBV6-5 and TRBJ1-2; TRBD1 agrees at 8 bases. CDR3 length equals 13 residues. Per the germline V gene, CDR1 is MNHEY and CDR2 is SVGAGI. The J segment lost 8 bases and the V segment lost 4 bases, leaving 6 bases of the junction unmatched. The CDR3 loop is CASSSRGRRGYTF. CDR3 sequence (DNA): TGTGCCAGCAGTTCCAGGGGGCGGAGGGGCTACACCTTC.

On this clonotype itself: This could be a read error, since a much larger clone is one nucleotide away. The rearrangement uses TRBV7-9 and TRBJ2-1; 8 bases line up with TRBD2. The better agreement between TRBJ2-7 and the DNA end casts doubt on the J call. CDR1 is SEHNR and CDR2 is FQNEAQ in the germline V gene (reference sequence). The CDR3 consists of 15 residues. The CDR3 sequence: CASSSGRGAYNEQYF. CDR3 DNA: TGTGCCAGCAGTTCCGGGAGGGGCGCCTACAATGAGCAGTACTTC.

This rearrangement joins TRBV7-3 to TRBJ2-2; 8 bases align to TRBD2. After removal of 1 base from V and 4 bases from J, the junction contained 2 bases not matched to a gene. The CDR3 extends over 15 amino acids. Germline V lookup: CDR1 SGHTA, CDR2 FQGTGA. The CDR3 is CASSLIAGRTGELFF. As DNA, the CDR3 is TGTGCCAGCAGCTTAATAGCGGGACGCACCGGGGAGCTGTTTTTT.

The CDR3 DNA sequence: TGTGCCATCAGAGACCCTCGCTCCTACAATGAGCAGTACTTC. Protein sequence: CAIRDPRSYNEQYF. The chain joins TRBV10-3 to TRBJ2-1; D not certain. The J call is uncertain, as TRBJ2-7 better fits the DNA end. From germline, CDR1 is ENHRY and CDR2 SYGVKD. This CDR3 spans 14 amino acids.

This clonotype was counted ten times or more. The CDR3 spells CSAPSRTSDSNIQYF. The CDR3 nucleotides read TGCAGTGCTCCCTCAAGGACTAGCGACTCAAACATTCAGTACTTC. The chain couples TRBV20-1 to TRBJ2-4; 9 nucleotides agree with TRBD2. Germline V gene lookup returns CDR1 DFQATT and CDR2 SNEGSKA (reference sequence). The CDR3 runs 15 residues. The V segment lost 5 bases and the J segment 6 bases; nucleotides outside the gene matches: 11.

This chain connects TRBV21-1 to TRBJ2-7; TRBD2, the D gene given by the table, was not confirmed from the DNA. TRBV21-1 is classified as a pseudogene. The CDR3 consists of 16 residues. CDR3 region: CASSSPPPRIPYEQYF. Here the CDR3 DNA reads TGTGCCAGCAGCAGCCCCCCGCCTAGGATCCCCTACGAGCAGTACTTC.

The chain links TRBV5-1 to TRBJ1-1; a weak D match, TRBD1 (6 bases). The CDR3 loop spans 15 amino acids. CDR1 is SGHRS and CDR2 is YFSETQ in the germline V gene. Trimming removed 4 bases from V and 1 base from J, with 14 bases in between. The CDR3 region has the DNA TGCGCCAGCAGCGGAATGTGGGGGGCGAACACTGAAGCTTTCTTT. Its protein product is CASSGMWGANTEAFF.

The chain couples TRBV20-1 to TRBJ2-7; TRBD2 aligns across 11 bases. Germline-derived CDR1 and CDR2 are DFQATT and SNEGSKA (reference sequence). Trimming took 2 bases from V and 1 from J; bases not matched to a gene: 4. CDR3 length: 15 residues. This chain's CDR3 is CSARSLAGGSYEQYF. DNA for the CDR3: TGCAGTGCTAGATCCCTAGCGGGAGGATCCTACGAGCAGTACTTC.

The rearrangement links TRBV10-3 to TRBJ2-4; 9 nucleotides line up with TRBD1. The V segment lost 4 bases and the J segment 13 bases; nucleotides outside the gene matches: 14. The CDR3 is 15 residues long. Germline CDR1 is ENHRY and CDR2 is SYGVKD. CDR3 sequence reads: CAISGPRTGALEQYF. The CDR3 DNA follows: TGTGCCATCAGTGGACCCCGGACAGGGGCTTTAGAGCAGTACTTC.